This is a list of T cell receptor beta chains from one sample in a study of T cells in Graves' hyperthyroidism and ophthalmopathy. One entry per CDR3 protein results from TCRdb running MiXCR on the multiplex PCR reads. The sample includes 400,000 to 500,000 distinct CDR3 sequences, about 15% seen only once; the top ten take around 17%. Sequencing was performed on blood. These receptors all come from a woman between 18 and 29 years old with Graves' hyperthyroidism. The CDR3 runs from the conserved cysteine through the conserved F or W. Fields, in order: J gene, V gene, CDR3 protein.

TRBJ2-1	TRBV27	CASSVYSGTSVGEQFF
TRBJ2-7	TRBV5-8	CASSLFLTSYEQYF
TRBJ1-1	TRBV19	CASSAAPQVIGQLNTEAFF
TRBJ2-1	TRBV12-3/TRBV12-4	CASSLVRHNEQFF
TRBJ2-1	TRBV12-3/TRBV12-4	CASSRQDRGFRNEQFF
TRBJ1-2	TRBV6-5	CASSYQGAYGYTF
TRBJ1-1	TRBV29-1	CSVGARLSNTEAFF
TRBJ1-1	TRBV9	CASSVGQGDTEAFF
TRBJ1-5	TRBV12-3/TRBV12-4	CASSLAGLRGGQPQHF
TRBJ2-4	TRBV6-1	CASSRERGVTWTSGAKNIQYF
TRBJ2-1	TRBV5-1	CASSLGTSGRKEQFF
TRBJ2-3	TRBV6-5	CASSYLAGYTQYF
TRBJ2-7	TRBV12-3/TRBV12-4	CASSPSYYSYEQYF
TRBJ2-5	TRBV20-1	CSARTSGRLAETQYF
TRBJ2-1	TRBV5-1	CASSPILGEQFF
TRBJ2-4	TRBV6-6	CASSYSAEQGARAKNIQYF
TRBJ2-1	TRBV30	CAWSLGTGNEQFF
TRBJ2-7	TRBV6-1	CASRKDRVTYEQYF
TRBJ1-1	TRBV6-1	CASRRPGQGITEAFF
TRBJ2-7	TRBV29-1	CSVVSRGGNEQYF
TRBJ1-2	TRBV7-9	CASSLRGASGSYGYTF
TRBJ2-7	TRBV5-1	CASSWTGLAGGSPLGEQYF
TRBJ1-1	TRBV5-1	CASSGGTVNTEAFF
TRBJ2-1	TRBV24-1	CATSDLLGRVGDDTNEQFF
TRBJ2-7	TRBV6-1	CASSEIISGRYEQYF
TRBJ2-5	TRBV19	CASTGDQETQYF
TRBJ2-1	TRBV11-3	CASSLARNDGESNEQFF
TRBJ2-1	TRBV19	CASSIEGRHNEQFF
TRBJ1-3	TRBV19	CASTLDAFSDTIYF
TRBJ2-3	TRBV30	CAWSALTGLPTDTQYF
TRBJ2-3	TRBV3-1	CASSQGAAGTDTQYF
TRBJ2-5	TRBV20-1	CSARPPGLAGEVYF
TRBJ1-1	TRBV12-3/TRBV12-4	CASSLGSWDAFF
TRBJ2-1	TRBV7-3	CASSSTSGIGDEQFF
TRBJ2-1	TRBV13	CASSLRSFEQFF
TRBJ1-1	TRBV29-1	CSATGFVTEAFF
TRBJ2-5	TRBV2	CASSVETQYF